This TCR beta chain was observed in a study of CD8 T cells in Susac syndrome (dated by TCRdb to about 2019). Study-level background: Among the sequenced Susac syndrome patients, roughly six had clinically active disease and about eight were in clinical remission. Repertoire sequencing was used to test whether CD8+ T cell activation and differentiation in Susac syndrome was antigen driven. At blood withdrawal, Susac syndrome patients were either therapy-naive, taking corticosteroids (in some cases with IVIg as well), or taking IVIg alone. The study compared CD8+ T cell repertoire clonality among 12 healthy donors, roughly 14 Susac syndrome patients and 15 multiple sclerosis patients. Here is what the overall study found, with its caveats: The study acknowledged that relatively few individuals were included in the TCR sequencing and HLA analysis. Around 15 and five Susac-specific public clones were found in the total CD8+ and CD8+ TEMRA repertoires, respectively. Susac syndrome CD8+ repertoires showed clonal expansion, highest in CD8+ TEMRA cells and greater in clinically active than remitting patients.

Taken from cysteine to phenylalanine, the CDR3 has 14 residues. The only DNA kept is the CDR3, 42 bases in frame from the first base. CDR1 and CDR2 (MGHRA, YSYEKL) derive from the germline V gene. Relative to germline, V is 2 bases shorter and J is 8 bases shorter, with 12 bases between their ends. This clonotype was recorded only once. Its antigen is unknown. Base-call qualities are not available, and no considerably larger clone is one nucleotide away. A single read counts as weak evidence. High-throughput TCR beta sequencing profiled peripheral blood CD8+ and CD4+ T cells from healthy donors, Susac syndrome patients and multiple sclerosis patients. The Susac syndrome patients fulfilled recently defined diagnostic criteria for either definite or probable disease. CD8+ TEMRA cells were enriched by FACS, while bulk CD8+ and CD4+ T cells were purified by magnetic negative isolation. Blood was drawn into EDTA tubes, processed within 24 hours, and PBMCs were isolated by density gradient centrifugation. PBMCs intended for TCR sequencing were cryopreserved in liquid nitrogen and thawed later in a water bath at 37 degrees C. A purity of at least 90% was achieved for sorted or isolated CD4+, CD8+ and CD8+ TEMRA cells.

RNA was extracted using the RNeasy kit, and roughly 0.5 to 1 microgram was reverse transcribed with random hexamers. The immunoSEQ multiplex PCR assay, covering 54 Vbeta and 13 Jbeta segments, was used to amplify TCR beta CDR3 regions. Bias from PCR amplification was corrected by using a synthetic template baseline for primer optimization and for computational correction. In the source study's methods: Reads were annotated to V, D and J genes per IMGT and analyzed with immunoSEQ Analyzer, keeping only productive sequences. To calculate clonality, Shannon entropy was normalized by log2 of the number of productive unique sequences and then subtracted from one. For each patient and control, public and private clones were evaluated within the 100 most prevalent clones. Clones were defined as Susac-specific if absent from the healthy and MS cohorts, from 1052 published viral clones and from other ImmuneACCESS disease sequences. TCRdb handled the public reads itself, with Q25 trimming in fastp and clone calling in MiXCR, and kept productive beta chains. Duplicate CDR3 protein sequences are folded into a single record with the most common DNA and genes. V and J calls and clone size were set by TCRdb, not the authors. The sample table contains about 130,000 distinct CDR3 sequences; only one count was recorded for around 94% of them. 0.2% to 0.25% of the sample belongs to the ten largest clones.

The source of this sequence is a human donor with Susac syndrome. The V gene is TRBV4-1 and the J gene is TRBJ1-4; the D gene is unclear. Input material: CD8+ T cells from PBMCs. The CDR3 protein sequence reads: CASSQRASGEKLFF. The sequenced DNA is TGCGCCAGCAGCCAAAGGGCCTCGGGCGAAAAACTGTTTTTT.